The following is a T cell receptor beta chain sequence with its context. The antigen remains unidentified. The CDR3 extends over 15 amino acids. CDR1 and CDR2 (germline): SGHRS, YFSETQ. J lost 4 bases, V lost 0 bases, and 4 bases had no gene match. The data are from a study of cytomegalovirus exposure and HLA in healthy donors. Study-wide findings and caveats: Sequencing depth across donors, presence/absence analyses assumed, was roughly uniform. TCR beta V- and J-gene trimming was later associated with a missense DCLRE1C variant. Usually a TCR sequence was rare, but some public TCRs were found in many donors.

60 Vbeta and 13 Jbeta primers were used in PCR. The repertoire was sequenced with immunoSEQ multiplex PCR; TCRdb's copy has only in-frame clones and lacks some. The table lists about 180,000 clones, 77% of them singletons, with about 4% in the top ten. The TCR originated in a woman in her sixties or seventies in good health and CMV-seropositive. V usage is TRBV5-1 and J usage is TRBJ1-2; 9 nucleotides line up with TRBD1. Specimen: PBMCs. The CDR3 loop reads CASSLAPGQGYGYTF. DNA for the CDR3: TGCGCCAGCAGCTTGGCCCCGGGACAGGGCTATGGCTACACCTTC.